Listed below are T cell receptor beta chains from one sample, sequenced in a study of CD8 T cells in Susac syndrome. Via MiXCR, TCRdb re-called the immunoSEQ multiplex PCR reads, giving one row per CDR3 protein. This table has about 190,000 distinct CDR3 sequences, about 91% appearing once. The sample was CD4+ T cells from PBMCs. These receptor sequences come from a human donor with Susac syndrome. CDR3s include the opening cysteine and the closing phenylalanine or tryptophan. D genes are given only for firm matches. Some rows mark clone size as missing; the rest say once, few, many or name a class of expanded clone.

TRBJ2-5 | TRBV7-7 | 13 | NA | NA | CASSLERGETQYF | TGTGCTAGCAGCTTAGAAAGGGGGGAGACCCAGTACTTC
TRBJ1-1 | TRBV6-1 | 14 | NA | NA | CASSEAWPNTEAFF | TGTGCCAGCAGTGAAGCTTGGCCGAACACTGAAGCTTTCTTT
TRBJ2-7 | TRBV20-1 | 13 | NA | NA | CSARVSPSDEQYF | TGCAGTGCTCGGGTGTCGCCTTCGGACGAGCAGTACTTC
TRBJ2-2 | TRBV4-1 | 15 | NA | TRBD1 | CASSLSGQADGELFF | TGCGCCAGCAGCCTATCGGGACAGGCCGACGGGGAGCTGTTTTTT
TRBJ2-7 | TRBV6-6 | 12 | NA | NA | CASSYRVNEQYF | TGTGCCAGCAGTTACAGGGTGAACGAGCAGTACTTC
TRBJ1-2 | TRBV29-1 | 13 | NA | NA | CSARGAENYGYTF | TGCAGCGCTAGGGGGGCTGAGAACTATGGCTACACCTTC
TRBJ1-2 | TRBV5-1 | 14 | NA | TRBD1 | CASGTGQLNYGYTF | TGCGCCAGCGGTACGGGACAGCTTAACTATGGCTACACCTTC
TRBJ1-5 | TRBV20-1 | 14 | few | NA | CSARAGYSNQPQHF | TGCAGTGCTAGAGCCGGTTATAGCAATCAGCCCCAGCATTTT
TRBJ2-3 | TRBV20-1 | 12 | NA | NA | CSASVGEDTQYF | TGCAGTGCTTCCGTCGGGGAGGATACGCAGTATTTT
TRBJ2-1 | TRBV11-2 | 20 | NA | TRBD2 | CASSFLRGGSSGSSYNEQFF | TGTGCCAGCAGCTTCCTGAGGGGGGGGTCCAGCGGGAGCTCCTACAATGAGCAGTTCTTC
TRBJ1-2 | TRBV30 | 11 | NA | NA | CAWRRYYGYTF | TGTGCCTGGAGAAGATACTATGGCTACACCTTC
TRBJ2-1 | TRBV3-1 | 16 | NA | NA | CASSSPRVGMMNEQFF | TGTGCCAGCAGCTCTCCTCGGGTAGGTATGATGAATGAGCAGTTCTTC
TRBJ1-5 | TRBV5-6 | 16 | once | NA | CASNNFDSKGNQPQHF | TGTGCCAGCAACAATTTCGACAGTAAGGGCAATCAGCCCCAGCATTTT
TRBJ1-5 | TRBV6-6 | 16 | NA | NA | CASSSHGTEKNQPQHF | TGTGCCAGCAGTTCCCACGGGACGGAAAAAAATCAGCCCCAGCATTTT
TRBJ2-3 | TRBV30 | 14 | NA | TRBD2 | CAWSRLAGEGEQYF | TGTGCCTGGAGTCGACTAGCGGGGGAAGGGGAGCAGTATTTT
TRBJ1-5 | TRBV15 | 14 | once | NA | CATSPTDSNQPQHF | TGTGCCACCAGCCCGACCGATAGCAATCAGCCCCAGCATTTT
TRBJ2-1 | TRBV20-1 | 16 | NA | TRBD2 | CSALAGGHLFYNEQFF | TGCAGTGCCCTAGCGGGGGGCCACCTTTTCTACAATGAGCAGTTCTTC
TRBJ2-1 | TRBV7-9 | 15 | NA | TRBD2 | CASSPTSGHYNEQFF | TGTGCCAGCAGCCCGACTAGCGGGCATTACAATGAGCAGTTCTTC
TRBJ1-1 | TRBV5-6 | 17 | NA | NA | CASSLVRLWEGDTEAFF | TGTGCCAGCAGCTTGGTTAGACTTTGGGAAGGCGACACTGAAGCTTTCTTT
TRBJ1-1 | TRBV21-1 | 15 | NA | NA | CASSREGQRYTEAFF | TGTGCCAGCAGCAGGGAGGGACAGCGGTACACTGAAGCTTTCTTT
TRBJ1-5 | TRBV6-2/TRBV6-3 | 15 | NA | TRBD1 | CASRKGQYGNQPQHF | TGTGCCAGCAGAAAGGGACAGTACGGCAATCAGCCCCAGCATTTT
TRBJ2-2 | TRBV5-6 | 14 | once | NA | CASSLRQIAGELFF | TGTGCCAGCAGCTTGCGACAGATCGCCGGGGAGCTGTTTTTT
TRBJ2-7 | TRBV7-8 | 11 | NA | NA | CASSLDHEQYF | TGTGCCAGCAGCTTAGATCACGAGCAGTACTTC
TRBJ2-2 | TRBV7-2 | 14 | once | NA | CASSLGRLAGELFF | TGTGCCAGCAGCTTAGGGAGGTTAGCCGGGGAGCTGTTTTTT
TRBJ1-5 | TRBV4-1 | 17 | NA | NA | CASSQDWRGVVPDTQHF | TGCGCCAGCAGCCAAGATTGGAGAGGGGTTGTCCCAGATACGCAGCATTTT
TRBJ2-5 | TRBV7-8 | 15 | NA | TRBD2 | CASSLSAGGAETQYF | TGTGCCAGCAGCTTGTCCGCGGGGGGGGCGGAGACCCAGTACTTC
TRBJ2-7 | TRBV20-1 | 15 | NA | TRBD2 | CSAGLLAGGPHEQYF | TGCAGTGCTGGACTACTAGCGGGAGGGCCACACGAGCAGTACTTC
TRBJ2-7 | TRBV2 | 14 | NA | TRBD1 | CASSHLGQGAEQYF | TGTGCCAGCAGTCATTTGGGACAGGGAGCCGAGCAGTACTTC
TRBJ1-1 | TRBV27 | 12 | NA | TRBD1 | CARPGGDTEAFF | TGTGCCAGGCCAGGGGGGGACACTGAAGCTTTCTTT
TRBJ2-1 | TRBV30 | 14 | NA | NA | CAWSPQTMYNEQFF | TGTGCCTGGAGTCCCCAGACGATGTACAATGAGCAGTTCTTC
TRBJ2-1 | TRBV5-1 | 15 | few | NA | CASSRGLGRDNEQFF | TGCGCCAGCAGCCGCGGTCTTGGACGAGACAATGAGCAGTTCTTC
TRBJ1-5 | TRBV6-2/TRBV6-3 | 17 | NA | NA | CASSYWAKTISNQPQHF | TGTGCCAGCAGTTACTGGGCGAAGACGATTAGCAATCAGCCCCAGCATTTT
TRBJ2-1 | TRBV12-3/TRBV12-4 | 13 | NA | NA | CASRNRAFYEQFF | TGTGCCAGCAGGAACCGGGCGTTTTATGAGCAGTTCTTC
TRBJ1-2 | TRBV27 | 13 | NA | TRBD1 | CASRKTGGYGYTF | TGTGCCAGCAGGAAGACAGGGGGCTATGGCTACACCTTC
TRBJ1-1 | TRBV7-6 | 15 | NA | NA | CASSPAGPLNTEAFF | TGTGCCAGCAGCCCCGCAGGACCGCTGAACACTGAAGCTTTCTTT
TRBJ2-1 | TRBV25-1 | 15 | NA | NA | CASSVHGTNYNEQFF | TGTGCCAGCAGTGTGCATGGAACAAACTACAATGAGCAGTTCTTC
TRBJ2-7 | TRBV20-1 | 16 | NA | NA | CSARVGNSRSSYEQYF | TGCAGTGCTAGAGTGGGGAACTCGCGAAGCTCCTACGAGCAGTACTTC
TRBJ2-1 | TRBV12-3/TRBV12-4 | 14 | NA | NA | CASSLGTQGNEQFF | TGTGCCAGCAGTTTAGGGACTCAGGGCAATGAGCAGTTCTTC
TRBJ2-1 | TRBV7-3 | 13 | NA | NA | CASSSNNGNEQFF | TGTGCCAGCAGCAGTAACAATGGCAATGAGCAGTTCTTC
TRBJ2-1 | TRBV11-2 | 13 | NA | NA | CASSAISYNEQFF | TGTGCCAGCAGCGCGATCTCCTACAATGAGCAGTTCTTC
TRBJ2-7 | TRBV6-6 | 11 | NA | NA | CAVGQTYEQYF | TGTGCCGTAGGACAGACCTACGAGCAGTACTTC
TRBJ1-2 | TRBV5-1 | 14 | NA | NA | CASSFIGPESGYTF | TGCGCCAGCAGCTTTATCGGGCCCGAGAGTGGCTACACCTTC
TRBJ2-7 | TRBV10-3 | 14 | NA | NA | CAISDHQESGEQYF | TGTGCCATCAGTGACCACCAGGAATCTGGGGAGCAGTACTTC
TRBJ2-7 | TRBV10-3 | 15 | NA | TRBD1 | CAISDLGQGAYEQYF | TGTGCCATCAGTGACTTGGGACAGGGGGCCTACGAGCAGTACTTC
TRBJ2-2 | TRBV7-3 | 15 | NA | TRBD1 | CASSQQGANTGELFF | TGTGCCAGCAGCCAACAGGGGGCGAACACCGGGGAGCTGTTTTTT
TRBJ2-3 | TRBV9 | 13 | NA | NA | CASSPTRTDTQFF | TGTGCCAGCAGCCCCACCCGCACAGATACGCAGTTTTTT
TRBJ2-2 | TRBV6-1 | 14 | NA | NA | CASREQGNTGELFF | TGTGCCAGCAGGGAACAGGGAAACACCGGGGAGCTGTTTTTT
TRBJ1-2 | TRBV2 | 13 | NA | NA | CASSPRGIYGYTF | TGTGCCAGCAGCCCCCGGGGAATCTATGGCTACACCTTC
TRBJ1-2 | TRBV6-1 | 13 | NA | NA | CASSVSEDYGYTF | TGTGCCAGCTCCGTTTCAGAAGATTATGGCTACACCTTC
TRBJ2-7 | TRBV6-2/TRBV6-3 | 17 | NA | TRBD2 | CASSYPTSGETTYEQYF | TGTGCCAGCAGTTATCCGACTAGCGGAGAGACCACCTACGAGCAGTACTTC
TRBJ2-6 | TRBV9 | 18 | NA | TRBD2 | CASSVATGGGTGANVLTF | TGTGCCAGCAGCGTAGCTACGGGGGGGGGAACTGGGGCCAACGTCCTGACTTTC